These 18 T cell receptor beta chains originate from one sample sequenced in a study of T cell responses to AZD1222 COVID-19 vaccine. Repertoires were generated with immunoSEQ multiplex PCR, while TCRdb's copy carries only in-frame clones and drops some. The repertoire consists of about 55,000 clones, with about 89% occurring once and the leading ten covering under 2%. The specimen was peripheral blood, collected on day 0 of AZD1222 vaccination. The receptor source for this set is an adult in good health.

Here the CDR3 reads CASSAGQGNSPLHF. CDR3 DNA sequence: TGCGCCAGCAGCGCGGGACAGGGTAATTCACCCCTCCACTTT. J is TRBJ1-6 and V is TRBV5-1; 9 bases are shared with TRBD1. This CDR3 has 14 residues. CDR1 and CDR2 (germline): SGHRS, YFSETQ. V lost 4 bases to trimming and J lost 6 bases; unmatched junction nucleotides: 2.

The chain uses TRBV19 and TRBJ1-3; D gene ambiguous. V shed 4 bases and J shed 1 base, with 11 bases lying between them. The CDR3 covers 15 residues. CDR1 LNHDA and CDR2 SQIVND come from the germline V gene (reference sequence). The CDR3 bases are TGTGCCAGTAGTAGTCGCGGCGAATCTGGAAACACCATATATTTT. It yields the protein CASSSRGESGNTIYF.

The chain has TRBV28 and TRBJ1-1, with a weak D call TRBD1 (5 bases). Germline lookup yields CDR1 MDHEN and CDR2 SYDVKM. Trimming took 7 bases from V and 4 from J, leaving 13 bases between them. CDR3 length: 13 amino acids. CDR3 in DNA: TGTGCCAGCATCTCATGGGGGGGCACTGAAGCTTTCTTT. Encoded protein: CASISWGGTEAFF. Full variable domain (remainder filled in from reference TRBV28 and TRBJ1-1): DVKVTQSSRYLVKRTGEKVFLECVQDMDHENMFWYRQDPGLGLRLIYFSYDVKMKEKGDIPEGYSVSREKKERFSLILESASTNQTSMYLCASISWGGTEAFFGQGTRLTVV.

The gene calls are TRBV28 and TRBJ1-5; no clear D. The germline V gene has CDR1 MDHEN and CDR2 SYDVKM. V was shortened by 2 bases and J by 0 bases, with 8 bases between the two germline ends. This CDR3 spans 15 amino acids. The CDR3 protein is CASSLSLHSNQPQHF. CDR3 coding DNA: TGTGCCAGCAGTTTAAGCCTCCATAGCAATCAGCCCCAGCATTTT.

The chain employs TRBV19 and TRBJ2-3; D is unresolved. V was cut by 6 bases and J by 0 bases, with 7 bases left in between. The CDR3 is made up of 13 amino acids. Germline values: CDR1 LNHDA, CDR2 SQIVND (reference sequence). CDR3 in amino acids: CASRTGSTDTQYF. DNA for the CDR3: TGTGCCAGTAGGACGGGTAGCACAGATACGCAGTATTTT.

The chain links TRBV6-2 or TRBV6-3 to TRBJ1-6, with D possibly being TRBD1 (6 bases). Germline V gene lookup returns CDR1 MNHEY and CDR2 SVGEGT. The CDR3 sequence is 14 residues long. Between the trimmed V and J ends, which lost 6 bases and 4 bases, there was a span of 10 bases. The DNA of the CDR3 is TGTGCCAGCAGCTCAGGACAGTATAATTCACCCCTCCACTTT. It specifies CASSSGQYNSPLHF.

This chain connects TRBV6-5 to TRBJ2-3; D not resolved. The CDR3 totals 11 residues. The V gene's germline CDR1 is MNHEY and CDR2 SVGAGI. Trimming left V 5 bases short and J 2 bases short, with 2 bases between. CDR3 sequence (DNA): TGTGCCAGCAGTACCACAGATACGCAGTATTTT. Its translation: CASSTTDTQYF.

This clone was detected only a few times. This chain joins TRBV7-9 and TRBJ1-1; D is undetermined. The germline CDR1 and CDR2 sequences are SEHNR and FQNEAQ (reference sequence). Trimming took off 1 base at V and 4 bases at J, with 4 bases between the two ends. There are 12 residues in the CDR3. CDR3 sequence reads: CASSLVVTEAFF. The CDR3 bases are TGTGCCAGCAGCTTAGTAGTCACTGAAGCTTTCTTT.

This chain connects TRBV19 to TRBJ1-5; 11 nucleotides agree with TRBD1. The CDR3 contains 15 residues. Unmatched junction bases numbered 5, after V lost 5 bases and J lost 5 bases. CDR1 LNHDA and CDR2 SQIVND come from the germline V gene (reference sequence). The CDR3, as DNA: TGTGCCAGTAGTCAGAGGACAGGGGGCTATCAGCCCCAGCATTTT. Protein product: CASSQRTGGYQPQHF.

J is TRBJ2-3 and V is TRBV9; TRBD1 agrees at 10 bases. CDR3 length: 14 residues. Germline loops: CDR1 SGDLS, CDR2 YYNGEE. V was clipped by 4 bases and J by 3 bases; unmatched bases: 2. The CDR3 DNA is TGTGCCAGCAGCCCGGGACAGGGGACAGATACGCAGTATTTT. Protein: CASSPGQGTDTQYF.

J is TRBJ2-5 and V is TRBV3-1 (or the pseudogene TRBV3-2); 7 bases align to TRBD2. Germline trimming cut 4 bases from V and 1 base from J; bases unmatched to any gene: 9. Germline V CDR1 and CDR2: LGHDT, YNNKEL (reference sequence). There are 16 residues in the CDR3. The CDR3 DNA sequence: TGTGCCAGCAGCCTGGGTGTGACGGGGGGCCAAGAGACCCAGTACTTC. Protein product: CASSLGVTGGQETQYF.

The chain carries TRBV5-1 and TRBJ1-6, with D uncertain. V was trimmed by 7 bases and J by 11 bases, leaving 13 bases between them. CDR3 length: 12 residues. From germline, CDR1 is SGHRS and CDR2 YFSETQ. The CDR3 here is CASRGEITPLHF. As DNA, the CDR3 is TGCGCCAGCCGTGGGGAGATTACACCCCTCCACTTT.

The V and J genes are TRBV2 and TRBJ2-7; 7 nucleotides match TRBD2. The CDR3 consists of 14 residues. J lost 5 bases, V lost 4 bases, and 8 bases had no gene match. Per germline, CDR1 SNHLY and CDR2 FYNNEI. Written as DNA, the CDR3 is TGTGCCAGCAGTGCTGGCGGGAGTAAGGACGAGCAGTACTTC. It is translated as CASSAGGSKDEQYF. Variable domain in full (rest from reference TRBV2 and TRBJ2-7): EPEVTQTPSHQVTQMGQEVILRCVPISNHLYFYWYRQILGQKVEFLVSFYNNEISEKSEIFDDQFSVERPDGSNFTLKIRSTKLEDSAMYFCASSAGGSKDEQYFGPGTRLTVT.

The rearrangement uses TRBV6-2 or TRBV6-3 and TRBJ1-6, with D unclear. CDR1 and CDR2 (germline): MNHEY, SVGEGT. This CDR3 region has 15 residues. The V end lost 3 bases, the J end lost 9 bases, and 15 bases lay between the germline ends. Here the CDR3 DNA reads TGTGCCAGCAGTTATTTGGGCGTCAGTAGTTCACCCCTCCACTTT. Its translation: CASSYLGVSSSPLHF.

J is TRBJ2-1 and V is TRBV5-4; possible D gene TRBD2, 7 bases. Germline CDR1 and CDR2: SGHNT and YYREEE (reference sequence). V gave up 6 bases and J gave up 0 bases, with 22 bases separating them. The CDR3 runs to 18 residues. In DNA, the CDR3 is TGTGCCAGCAAAGCAGGGACACCACGCGGGAGCTCCTACAATGAGCAGTTCTTC. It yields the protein CASKAGTPRGSSYNEQFF. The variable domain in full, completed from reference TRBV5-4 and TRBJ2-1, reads ETGVTQSPTHLIKTRGQQVTLRCSSQSGHNTVSWYQQALGQGPQFIFQYYREEENGRGNFPPRFSGLQFPNYSSELNVNALELDDSALYLCASKAGTPRGSSYNEQFFGPGTRLTVL.

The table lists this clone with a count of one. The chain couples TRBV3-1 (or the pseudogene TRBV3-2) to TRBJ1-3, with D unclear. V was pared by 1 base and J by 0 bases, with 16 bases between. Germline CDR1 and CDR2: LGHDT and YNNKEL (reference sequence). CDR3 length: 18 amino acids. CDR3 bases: TGTGCCAGCAGCCAAGGACTTCCGGGGATCCTCTCTGGAAACACCATATATTTT. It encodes CASSQGLPGILSGNTIYF.

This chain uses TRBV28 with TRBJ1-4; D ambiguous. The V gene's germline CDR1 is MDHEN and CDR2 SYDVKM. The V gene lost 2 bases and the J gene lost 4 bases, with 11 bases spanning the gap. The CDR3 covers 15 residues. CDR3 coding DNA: TGTGCCAGCAGTTTAAGTGACGCGGGTAATGAAAAACTGTTTTTT. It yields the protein CASSLSDAGNEKLFF.

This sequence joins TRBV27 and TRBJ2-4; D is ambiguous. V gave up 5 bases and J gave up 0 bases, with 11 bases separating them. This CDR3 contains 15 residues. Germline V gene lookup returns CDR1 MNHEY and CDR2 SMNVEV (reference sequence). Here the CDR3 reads CASSPSTLAKNIQYF. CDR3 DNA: TGTGCCAGCAGTCCCAGTACTCTAGCCAAAAACATTCAGTACTTC.